The entry below describes one T cell receptor (beta chain). Different DNA sequences within this sample yield the same CDR3. This sample stems from a study of shared clonotypes between healthy human individuals. TCRdb's copy holds only in-frame clones and misses some; the assay was immunoSEQ multiplex PCR. The sample records 2 million to 3 million clones, roughly 93% being singletons. Trimming left V 5 bases short and J 2 bases short, with 13 bases between. Germline V gene lookup returns CDR1 SEHNR and CDR2 FQNEAQ (reference sequence). The length of the CDR3 is 14 residues. Sequencing used naive CD4+ T cells from PBMCs. Noted subset: CD45RA+ positively selected. This clonotype was sampled from a man aged 18-30 years in good health. Some clones in this sample may be carry-over from other donors' samples. The V gene is TRBV7-9, the J gene TRBJ2-7; perhaps TRBD1 as D (6 bases). CDR3 protein: CASSTGTSTYEQYF. The DNA for the CDR3 is TGTGCCAGCAGCACTGGGACATCCACCTACGAGCAGTACTTC.